Listed below are T cell receptor beta chains from one sample, sequenced in a study of shared T cell receptors in the human thymus. TCRdb keeps only in-frame clones here, not all; method: immunoSEQ multiplex PCR. The data contain more than 300,000 clones, more than 85% of them singletons. The specimen sequenced was thymocytes. Receptor source: a human donor. Both conserved end residues are part of each CDR3. A D gene is named only where the DNA matches it firmly. Rows give clone size only sometimes, using once, few, many, or a class for an expanded clone.

D	V	J	size	DNA	CDR3
TRBD1	TRBV11-3	TRBJ1-3	NA	TGTGCCAGCAGCCCGGGGACAGGGCCTGGAAACACCATATATTTT	CASSPGTGPGNTIYF
NA	TRBV20-1	TRBJ2-7	NA	TGCAGTGCTAGCCAAGCCTACGAGCAGTACTTC	CSASQAYEQYF
TRBD2	TRBV27	TRBJ2-1	NA	TGTGCCAGCAGTTTCGGGGGGATCGGGACTCTTTATTACAATGAGCAGTTCTTC	CASSFGGIGTLYYNEQFF
NA	TRBV27	TRBJ1-1	once	TGTGCCAGCAGTTTATGCGAGGGATCGAACACTGAAGCTTTCTTT	CASSLCEGSNTEAFF
TRBD2	TRBV18	TRBJ2-7	NA	TGTGCCAGCTCCCCTGGGACTAGCGGGAGGACCTACGAGCAGTACTTC	CASSPGTSGRTYEQYF
TRBD2	TRBV15	TRBJ2-1	NA	TGTGCCACCAGCAGAGTAAGGACAGGAGGACTAGCGGGGAGGGGCCTTTGGGATGAGCAGTTCTTC	CATSRVRTGGLAGRGLWDEQFF
NA	TRBV19	TRBJ2-1	NA	TGTGCCAGTAGTATAGTAAGGCAGGGAATAGCGTATGAGCAGTTCTTC	CASSIVRQGIAYEQFF
NA	TRBV29-1	TRBJ2-5	once	TGCAGCGTTGGGGGGGCCCGGGACACGACCCAGTACTTC	CSVGGARDTTQYF
TRBD2	TRBV7-2	TRBJ2-5	NA	TGTGCCTCGCTAGCGGGAGGGTTGGAGACCCAGTACTTC	CASLAGGLETQYF
TRBD1	TRBV5-4	TRBJ1-2	NA	TGTGCCAGCAGCTTGGGTCAGGGGGAGCGGGAAAGCTATGGCTACACCTTC	CASSLGQGERESYGYTF
NA	TRBV19	TRBJ1-5	NA	TGTGCCAGTAGTGCCCCGCTCTATATTACTGAAGGGGATCAGCCCCAGCATTTT	CASSAPLYITEGDQPQHF
TRBD2	TRBV19	TRBJ2-1	NA	TGTGCCAGTAGAATAAATCGTATGCGGGAGGGCCGTTATATAAATGAGCAGTTCTTC	CASRINRMREGRYINEQFF
TRBD2	TRBV28	TRBJ2-1	NA	TGTGCCAGCAGTTTACCCCGTACTAGCGGGAGTACGGATGAGCAGTTCTTC	CASSLPRTSGSTDEQFF
NA	TRBV1	TRBJ1-2	NA	TGCACCAGCAGCCAAGAAGGACAGGGCCTTATTTATGGCTACACCTTC	CTSSQEGQGLIYGYTF
NA	TRBV6-5	TRBJ2-1	NA	TGTGCCAGCAAAGGACCTTATACGACAAATGAGCAGTTCTTC	CASKGPYTTNEQFF
NA	TRBV6-1	TRBJ1-2	NA	TGTGCCAGCAGTGAAAACGAGAACTATGGCTACACCTTC	CASSENENYGYTF
TRBD1	TRBV7-9	TRBJ2-3	NA	TGTGCCAGCAGCTCACAGGGGGCTGGAGATACGCAGTATTTT	CASSSQGAGDTQYF
TRBD1	TRBV30	TRBJ2-7	NA	TGTGCCTTGGACAGGGTCGAGCAGTACTTC	CALDRVEQYF
TRBD1	TRBV19	TRBJ2-6	NA	TGTGCCAGTACAGTTAGGGACAGGGGGCGAACTGGGGCCAACGTCCTGACTTTC	CASTVRDRGRTGANVLTF
NA	TRBV27	TRBJ1-1	NA	TGTGCCCCAGGTCTGGGGTCTGAAGCTTTCTTT	CAPGLGSEAFF
TRBD2	TRBV10-3	TRBJ2-1	NA	TGTGCCATCAGTGAGAGGTCGGTGTCAGTGTCCCCTGGCGGGAGTTACGCCAATGAGCAGTTCTTC	CAISERSVSVSPGGSYANEQFF
NA	TRBV5-6	TRBJ2-1	NA	TGTGCCAGCAGCCACCTCGGGGCCGTCCCCTACAATGAGCAGTTCTTC	CASSHLGAVPYNEQFF
NA	TRBV11-2	TRBJ2-7	NA	TGTGCCAGCAGCTTAGACGCGACAGGTGGGTCCGAGCAGTACTTC	CASSLDATGGSEQYF
TRBD2	TRBV5-1	TRBJ2-1	once	TGCGCCAGCAGCCGCCCCGGACTAGCGGTCTACAATGAGCAGTTCTTC	CASSRPGLAVYNEQFF
NA	TRBV30	TRBJ1-4	NA	TGTGCCTGGAGTGCACGCGGGGCTAATGAAAAACTGTTTTTT	CAWSARGANEKLFF
NA	TRBV5-1	TRBJ2-1	few	TGCGCCAGCAGCTTGGGTGACAGATCCTACAATGAGCAGTTCTTC	CASSLGDRSYNEQFF
TRBD2	TRBV5-1	TRBJ2-3	NA	TGCGCCAGCAGCCCCGGGACTAGCGGGAGGGCCATGGATACGCAGTATTTT	CASSPGTSGRAMDTQYF
NA	TRBV6-1	TRBJ2-7	NA	TGTGCCAGCAACCCGAACCGGGCTGGTGAGTACGAGCAGTACTTC	CASNPNRAGEYEQYF
TRBD2	TRBV6-4	TRBJ2-1	few	TGTGCCAGCAGTGACTCGGGGCTAGCGGCATACAATGAGCAGTTCTTC	CASSDSGLAAYNEQFF
NA	TRBV5-4	TRBJ2-6	NA	TGTGCCAGCAGCCAATCGGGACTTCCCTCTGGGGCCAACGTCCTGACTTTC	CASSQSGLPSGANVLTF
NA	TRBV10-3	TRBJ2-7	NA	TGTGCCATCAGAGGTACAGCCTACGAGCAGTACTTC	CAIRGTAYEQYF
NA	TRBV7-8	TRBJ1-5	NA	TGTGCCAGCAGCCCAGGACAGAATCAGCCCCAGCATTTT	CASSPGQNQPQHF
NA	TRBV27	TRBJ2-6	NA	TGTGCCAGCAGTCCCACGGTTTCAAACCCTGGGGCCAACGTCCTGACTTTC	CASSPTVSNPGANVLTF
NA	TRBV5-5	TRBJ2-7	NA	TGTGCCAGCAGCTTGGCCGACAGGCTCCCCGAGCAGTACTTC	CASSLADRLPEQYF
NA	TRBV5-4	TRBJ2-5	NA	TGTGCCAGCAGCTGGGGGGTTTTCGAGACCCAGTACTTC	CASSWGVFETQYF